The rows below give T cell receptor beta chains drawn from one sample of a study of CD8+ T cells in alopecia areata. Using immunoSEQ multiplex PCR, the repertoire was profiled, and TCRdb retains in-frame clones only, with some absent. The sample shows around 160,000 clones, less than 80% of them seen only once. Source: CD4+ T cells sorted from blood, taken at week 24, from a patient treated with tofacitinib. The receptor source for this set is a human donor with alopecia areata. CDR3s include the opening cysteine and the closing phenylalanine or tryptophan.

v_gene	j_gene	CDR3aa
TRBV20-1	TRBJ1-1	CSAVTITEAFF
TRBV18	TRBJ1-5	CASSPRGVRNQPQHF
TRBV2	TRBJ1-2	CASSEEGRYGYTF
TRBV20-1	TRBJ2-7	CSASANYEQYF
TRBV9	TRBJ1-2	CASSPRTGGYGYTF
TRBV15	TRBJ2-7	CATSSQKVGGRDEQYF
TRBV2	TRBJ1-6	CASGLGVNSPLHF
TRBV5-1	TRBJ2-7	CASSSSNRPYEQYF
TRBV30	TRBJ1-2	CAWADSNYGYTF
TRBV4-2	TRBJ2-7	CASSQDRSERGGGDEQYF